This passage covers 32 T cell receptor beta chains from one sample sequenced in a study of neurological immune-mediated disorders. One entry per CDR3 protein results from TCRdb running MiXCR on the 5' RACE reads. The sample gives tens of thousands of distinct CDR3 sequences, less than 15% of which show up once; just under 5% is in the top ten. Time point: longitudinal time-point 2. Sample: PBMCs. The receptor set was obtained from a female donor with HTLV-1-associated myelopathy (HAM/TSP).

This clonotype was counted ten times or more. The chain carries TRBV7-2 and TRBJ2-3, with 9 bases fitting TRBD2. Germline V CDR1 and CDR2: SGHTA, FQGNSA. This CDR3 is built from 16 residues. V shed 4 bases, J shed 4 bases, and the junction held 9 bases outside the gene matches. The CDR3 protein is CASSSLWRGGADTQYF. The DNA of the CDR3 is TGTGCCAGCAGCTCGTTGTGGCGGGGGGGCGCAGATACGCAGTATTTT.

This clonotype was detected ten times or more. The V call is TRBV28, the J call TRBJ1-5; D gene ambiguous. The CDR3 is made up of 13 amino acids. Germline V gene lookup returns CDR1 MDHEN and CDR2 SYDVKM. The germline V and J ends were trimmed by 6 bases and 6 bases, with 12 bases remaining between them. The chain's CDR3 is CASSPSHSQPQHF. In DNA, the CDR3 is TGTGCCAGCAGCCCATCCCACAGTCAGCCCCAGCATTTT.

This clonotype was observed many times. V and J are TRBV12-3 or TRBV12-4 and TRBJ1-6; D gene ambiguous. V lost 6 bases and J lost 11, with 14 bases in between. The length of the CDR3 is 13 residues. The CDR3 protein is CASSRSESTPLHF. The CDR3 DNA reads as TGTGCCAGCAGCAGATCAGAAAGTACACCCCTCCACTTT.

The chain combines TRBV7-3 with TRBJ2-1; possible D gene TRBD2, 6 bases. The V gene lost 2 bases and the J gene lost 5 bases, with 13 bases spanning the gap. The CDR3 totals 15 residues. The germline gives CDR1 SGHTA, CDR2 FQGTGA. The CDR3 nucleotides are TGTGCCAGCAGCTTATCACGGGGACTGGACAATGAGCAGTTCTTC. This translates into CASSLSRGLDNEQFF.

This clonotype was counted ten times or more. The chain couples TRBV7-9 to TRBJ1-2; D remains ambiguous. Trimming pared 1 base from V and 8 bases from J, leaving 8 bases between. This CDR3 comprises 12 residues. The germline gives CDR1 SEHNR, CDR2 FQNEAQ (reference sequence). CDR3 loop: CASSLVGEGYTF. CDR3 DNA sequence: TGTGCCAGCAGCTTAGTAGGAGAGGGCTACACCTTC.

In its sample, this clonotype was seen many times. The chain has TRBV20-1 and TRBJ2-1; D is perhaps TRBD1 (6 bases). Per the germline V gene, CDR1 is DFQATT and CDR2 is SNEGSKA (reference sequence). This CDR3 has 13 residues. V dropped 3 bases and J dropped 4 bases, with 10 bases sitting between them. The CDR3 region is CSARGASYNEQFF. CDR3 DNA sequence: TGCAGTGCTAGGGGGGCTAGTTACAATGAGCAGTTCTTC.

There are many counts of this clonotype. The chain joins TRBV30 to TRBJ2-5; D unclear. Trimming stripped 2 bases from V and 7 bases from J, with 17 bases between. The CDR3 contains 14 residues. Germline V gives CDR1 GTSNPN, CDR2 SVGIG (reference sequence). As DNA, the CDR3 is TGTGCCTGGAGTCTCAACCTCGGGTCGGCGACCCAGTACTTC. Amino acids: CAWSLNLGSATQYF.

Ten or more counts support this clonotype. The chain is built from TRBV6-5 and TRBJ2-1; 9 bases are a match to TRBD1. The CDR3 totals 15 residues. Trimming at V came to 6 bases and at J to 4 bases, leaving 7 bases not matched to a gene. The V gene's germline CDR1 is MNHEY and CDR2 SVGAGI. The CDR3, as DNA: TGTGCCAGCAGGCTACGGGACAGGGAATACAATGAGCAGTTCTTC. Translating gives CASRLRDREYNEQFF.

Concerning this clonotype itself: A read error may be the cause here, since a much bigger clone is one base away. The chain joins TRBV6-2 or TRBV6-3 to TRBJ1-1, with a possible D match to TRBD1 (6 bases). V was cut by 4 bases and J by 7 bases, with 13 bases left in between. Germline CDR1 and CDR2: MNHEY and SVGEGT. CDR3 length equals 13 residues. CDR3 DNA: TGTGCCAGCAGTTGGTCAGGGGCTGTTGAAGCTTTCTTT. Protein sequence: CASSWSGAVEAFF.

This clonotype was seen repeatedly, ten times or more. The V and J genes are TRBV28 and TRBJ2-7; D possibly matches TRBD1 or TRBD2 (5 bases each). This CDR3 comprises 14 residues. V lost 6 bases and J 2 bases, leaving 14 bases between the germline ends. Germline-derived CDR1 and CDR2 are MDHEN and SYDVKM. CDR3 region: CASRYGTVTYEQYF. CDR3 DNA: TGTGCCAGCAGGTACGGGACGGTGACCTACGAGCAGTACTTC.

On this clonotype: This clone may be a read error of a much larger clone one base away. This rearrangement joins TRBV20-1 to TRBJ2-7; D is perhaps TRBD2 (5 bases). This CDR3 has 14 amino acids. Germline values: CDR1 DFQATT, CDR2 SNEGSKA (reference sequence). CDR3 region: CSASGLESSCEQYF. As DNA, the CDR3 is TGCAGTGCTTCCGGACTGGAGAGCTCCTGCGAGCAGTACTTC.

This clonotype was detected only a few times. The chain recombines TRBV6-6 with TRBJ1-1; D is perhaps TRBD1 (6 bases). Germline V gives CDR1 MNHNY, CDR2 SVGAGI (reference sequence). The ends were cut back, 0 bases at V and 1 base at J, with 9 bases in the middle. This CDR3 spans 15 amino acids. The CDR3: CASSYSGGANTEAFF. The CDR3 region has the DNA TGTGCCAGCAGTTACTCGGGGGGGGCGAACACTGAAGCTTTCTTT.

Turning to this clonotype: This may stem from a read error, because a much larger clone lies one nucleotide away. The rearrangement links TRBV20-1 to TRBJ1-1, with D perhaps TRBD1 (6 bases). The CDR3 is 12 residues long. The ends were cut back, 4 bases at V and 4 bases at J, with 10 bases in the middle. In germline, CDR1 is DFQATT, CDR2 SNEGSKA (reference sequence). The CDR3 DNA follows: TGCAGTGCTAAGAAAGGGGGCACTGAAGCTTTCTTT. It encodes CSAKKGGTEAFF.

This clonotype was recorded many times. The chain links TRBV7-6 to TRBJ2-1, with a weak D call TRBD1 (6 bases). From germline, CDR1 is SGHVS and CDR2 FNYEAQ. The CDR3 loop spans 16 amino acids. The V end was cut by 6 bases, the J end by 0 bases, with 15 bases between. In DNA, the CDR3 is TGTGCCAGCAGTTACACAGGGCCTAGCTCCTACAATGAGCAGTTCTTC. Amino acid sequence: CASSYTGPSSYNEQFF.

This clonotype has ten or more counts. The gene calls are TRBV12-3 or TRBV12-4 and TRBJ2-5, with D uncertain. V shed 6 bases and J shed 4 bases, with 9 bases lying between them. The CDR3 contains 12 residues. CDR3 in amino acids: CASSPSRETQYF. Written as DNA, the CDR3 is TGTGCCAGCAGCCCCTCACGAGAGACCCAGTACTTC.

This clonotype was recorded at least ten times. V and J are TRBV27 and TRBJ2-6, with 8 positions matching TRBD1. The CDR3 length is 16 residues. The J segment lost 1 base and the V segment lost 2 bases, leaving 1 base of the junction unmatched. Looked up from germline, CDR1 is MNHEY and CDR2 is SMNVEV (reference sequence). DNA for the CDR3: TGTGCCAGCAGTTTACGGACAGGGTCTGGGGCCAACGTCCTGACTTTC. This translates into CASSLRTGSGANVLTF.

A remark on this clonotype: A read error is possible here, since a much larger clone lies one base away. The chain couples TRBV5-1 to TRBJ2-5, with a tentative D call TRBD2 (5 bases). This CDR3 has 13 amino acids. Looked up from germline, CDR1 is SGHRS and CDR2 is YFSETQ. Trimming took off 6 bases at V and 2 bases at J, with 11 bases between the two ends. The CDR3 region has the DNA TGCGCCAGCACCTTTGGAGGACAAGAGACCCAGTACTTC. It specifies CASTFGGQETQYF. The full variable domain, its missing parts supplied by reference TRBV5-1 and TRBJ2-5, is KAGVTQTPRYLIKTRGQQVTLSCSPISGHRSVSWYQQTPGQGLQFLFEYFSETQRNKGNFPGRFSGRQFSNSRSEMNVSTLELGDSALYLCASTFGGQETQYFGPGTRLLVL.

This clonotype came up a few times. A read error may account for a junction end that differs from germline. The J gene is TRBJ1-1, the V gene TRBV27; tentative D call: TRBD1 (6 bases). Germline V gene lookup returns CDR1 MNHEY and CDR2 SMNVEV (reference sequence). The CDR3 loop spans 15 amino acids. The CDR3 region is CARRNGQIMNTEAFF. The CDR3 bases are TGTGCCCGCAGGAATGGACAGATCATGAACACTGAAGCTTTCTTT.

This clonotype came up many times. The chain couples TRBV9 to TRBJ2-7, with D tentatively TRBD1 (6 bases). V lost 3 bases, J lost 0 bases, and 16 bases lay in between. Germline CDR1 is SGDLS and CDR2 is YYNGEE. The CDR3 has 16 residues. The CDR3 DNA reads as TGTGCCAGCAGCGATTCACGACAGGTTCGCTCCTACGAGCAGTACTTC. Encoded protein: CASSDSRQVRSYEQYF.

This clonotype came up many times. The V and J genes are TRBV20-1 and TRBJ2-1; D remains unclear. V shed 2 bases and J shed 6 bases, with 5 bases lying between them. The CDR3 contains 11 residues. Per the germline V gene, CDR1 is DFQATT and CDR2 is SNEGSKA (reference sequence). The CDR3 DNA reads as TGCAGTGCTAGACTGGTCAATGAGCAGTTCTTC. Amino acid sequence: CSARLVNEQFF.

This clonotype has ten or more counts. V gene TRBV5-6 combines with J gene TRBJ2-6; D is possibly TRBD1 (6 bases). Germline CDR1 reads SGHDT; CDR2 reads YYEEEE. Between the trimmed V and J ends, which lost 0 bases and 4 bases, there was a span of 11 bases. The CDR3 has 16 amino acids. The CDR3 bases are TGTGCCAGCAGCTTGGATAGGGGGTTCGGGGCCAACGTCCTGACTTTC. It translates to CASSLDRGFGANVLTF.

Ten or more counts support this clonotype. The chain joins TRBV24-1 to TRBJ2-3; the match to TRBD2 covers 13 bases. This CDR3 is built from 15 residues. Germline trimming cut 9 bases from V and 4 bases from J; bases unmatched to any gene: 6. Germline V gene sequence: CDR1 KGHDR, CDR2 SFDVKD. The CDR3 DNA sequence: TGTGCCACCTCGTCCGGGACTAGCGGGGCAGATACGCAGTATTTT. This gives the protein CATSSGTSGADTQYF.

This clonotype occurred many times. V usage is TRBV5-1 and J usage is TRBJ2-5; TRBD2 matches at 8 bases. Germline loops: CDR1 SGHRS, CDR2 YFSETQ. The CDR3 runs 13 residues. Germline trimming cut 5 bases from V and 5 bases from J; bases unmatched to any gene: 5. The CDR3 here is CASRSPGGETQYF. DNA for the CDR3: TGCGCCAGCAGATCCCCGGGAGGGGAGACCCAGTACTTC. The full variable domain, rest sourced from reference TRBV5-1 and TRBJ2-5, is KAGVTQTPRYLIKTRGQQVTLSCSPISGHRSVSWYQQTPGQGLQFLFEYFSETQRNKGNFPGRFSGRQFSNSRSEMNVSTLELGDSALYLCASRSPGGETQYFGPGTRLLVL.

This clonotype was seen repeatedly, ten times or more. V is TRBV5-1 and J is TRBJ2-3; 9 positions match TRBD1. With 0 bases clipped from V and 5 bases from J, the junction kept 7 bases outside the gene matches. Germline V CDR1 and CDR2: SGHRS, YFSETQ. The CDR3 runs 16 residues. CDR3 sequence: CASSLVRDRAVDTQYF. The CDR3 DNA sequence: TGCGCCAGCAGCTTGGTGCGGGACAGGGCTGTAGATACGCAGTATTTT.

This clonotype was counted many times. The chain links TRBV12-3 or TRBV12-4 to TRBJ2-2; D is perhaps TRBD2 (5 bases). The CDR3 is made up of 16 amino acids. Trimming left V 3 bases short and J 1 base short, with 12 bases between. The chain's CDR3 is CASSFGLAGNTGELFF. In DNA, the CDR3 is TGTGCCAGCAGTTTCGGTCTAGCCGGGAACACCGGGGAGCTGTTTTTT.

The V gene is TRBV5-1, the J gene TRBJ2-7, with D perhaps matching TRBD1 or TRBD2 (6 bases each). The V end lost 2 bases, the J end lost 4 bases, and 19 bases lay between the germline ends. The CDR3 spans 16 residues. The germline CDR1 and CDR2 sequences are SGHRS and YFSETQ. The chain's CDR3 is CASSFLSGAWMYEQYF. The DNA of the CDR3 is TGCGCCAGCAGCTTCCTTTCGGGGGCTTGGATGTACGAGCAGTACTTC.

This clonotype has a count of ten or more. V and J are TRBV5-5 and TRBJ2-7; D may be TRBD1 (6 bases). Germline V gene data show CDR1 as SGHKS and CDR2 as YYEKEE (reference sequence). The CDR3 is 14 amino acids. Trimming took 0 bases from V and 3 from J, leaving 10 bases between them. The CDR3 protein is CASSLARGHYEQYF. CDR3 coding DNA: TGTGCCAGCAGCTTGGCCAGGGGCCACTACGAGCAGTACTTC.

This clonotype was picked up many times. The chain carries TRBV5-6 and TRBJ2-7, with TRBD2 identical over 9 bases. The germline CDR1 and CDR2 sequences are SGHDT and YYEEEE. The CDR3 covers 15 residues. V was pared by 0 bases and J by 2 bases, with 3 bases of the junction left unmatched. In DNA form, the CDR3 reads TGTGCCAGCAGCTTGGCCCGCGGGGGGGCCTACGAGCAGTACTTC. Translation: CASSLARGGAYEQYF.

About this clonotype itself: At one end, the junction sequence differs from germline, possibly due to a read error. The rearrangement links TRBV28 to TRBJ2-7; possibly TRBD1 for D (6 bases). The CDR3 loop spans 14 amino acids. The V gene's germline CDR1 is MDHEN and CDR2 SYDVKM. The CDR3 sequence: CTSRPNRVSYKQYF. In DNA, the CDR3 is TGTACCAGCAGACCAAACAGGGTCTCCTACAAGCAGTACTTC.

This clonotype was seen repeatedly, ten times or more. The V call is TRBV18, the J call TRBJ2-5; no clear D gene. Trimming pared 3 bases from V and 6 bases from J, leaving 5 bases between. This CDR3 comprises 11 residues. Germline CDR1 is KGHSH and CDR2 is LQKENI. The DNA for the CDR3 is TGTGCCAGCTCACCTGATCAGACCCAGTACTTC. Amino acids: CASSPDQTQYF.

This clonotype has ten or more counts. The chain joins TRBV7-2 to TRBJ1-1; tentatively, D is TRBD1 (5 bases). Germline loops: CDR1 SGHTA, CDR2 FQGNSA. The CDR3 runs to 17 residues. Between the trimmed V and J ends, which lost 2 bases and 0 bases, there was a span of 16 bases. The CDR3 here is CASSLQAGRGVNTEAFF. DNA of the CDR3: TGTGCCAGCAGCTTACAAGCGGGTCGGGGCGTGAACACTGAAGCTTTCTTT.

This clonotype was seen ten or more times. V is TRBV5-1 and J is TRBJ1-4; no firm D call. Deletions cut 4 bases from V and 0 bases from J, with 13 bases between. The CDR3 extends over 16 amino acids. CDR1 and CDR2 (germline): SGHRS, YFSETQ. CDR3 nucleotide sequence: TGCGCCAGCAGCCGATGGGCCATAGCAACTAATGAAAAACTGTTTTTT. As protein: CASSRWAIATNEKLFF.